Reported below is one T cell receptor (beta chain). Antigen specificity is unknown. Sequenced by immunoSEQ multiplex PCR; TCRdb stores in-frame clones only, minus some. This sample has hundreds of thousands of clones, with roughly 74% found just once. These data originate in a study of cytotoxic CD8 clonotypes in ibrutinib-treated CLL. Study context: Median treatment time before response sampling was over 9 months, range 6 to 36.

Study-level points and caveats: Sustained-remission patients were sampled at different times than progressing patients were. Age-matched healthy donor levels were exceeded by baseline clonality, which tracked circulating CD8+ T-cell counts.

This CDR3 is 15 amino acids long. The V and J ends lost 3 bases and 1 base respectively, with 15 bases between them. Germline loops: CDR1 SQVTM, CDR2 ANQGSEA. The chain couples TRBV29-1 to TRBJ1-2; D gene ambiguous. The source of this sequence is a human donor with chronic lymphocytic leukemia. The sequencing used PBMCs, collected after 24 months of ibrutinib treatment. The CDR3: CSVEVRTGGNYGYTF. The DNA of the CDR3 is TGCAGCGTTGAGGTACGGACCGGAGGTAACTATGGCTACACCTTC.